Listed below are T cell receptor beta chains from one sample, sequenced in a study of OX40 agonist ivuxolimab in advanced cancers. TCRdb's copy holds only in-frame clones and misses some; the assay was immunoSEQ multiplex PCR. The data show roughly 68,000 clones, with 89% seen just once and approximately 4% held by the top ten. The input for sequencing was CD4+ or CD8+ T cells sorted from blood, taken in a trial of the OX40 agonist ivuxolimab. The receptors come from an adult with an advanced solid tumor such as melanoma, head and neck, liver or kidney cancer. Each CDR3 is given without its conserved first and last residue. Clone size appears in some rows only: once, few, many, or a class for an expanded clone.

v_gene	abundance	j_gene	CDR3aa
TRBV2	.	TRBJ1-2	ASNLQTYGYT
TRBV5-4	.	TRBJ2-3	ASSLVNREGGTQY
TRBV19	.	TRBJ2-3	ASSRGTGPDTQY
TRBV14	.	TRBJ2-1	ASSQVGALNEQF
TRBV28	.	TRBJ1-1	ASSLSQPRTEAF
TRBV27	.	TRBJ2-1	AFARVNEQF
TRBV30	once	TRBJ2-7	AWSVDRGLTTYEQY
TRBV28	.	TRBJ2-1	ASRGPGLAATRQF
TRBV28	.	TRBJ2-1	ASSLPAGYNEQF
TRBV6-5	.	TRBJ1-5	ASSRDRNSNQPQH
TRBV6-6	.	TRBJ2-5	ASSRNRDSRETQY
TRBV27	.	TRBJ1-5	ASTVDSNQPQH
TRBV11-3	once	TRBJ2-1	ASSLDHGGSSSYNEQF
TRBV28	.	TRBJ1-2	ASSLTGPYGYT
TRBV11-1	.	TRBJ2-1	ASSSRPGYGGEQF
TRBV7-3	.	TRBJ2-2	ASSPGRRTGDTGELF
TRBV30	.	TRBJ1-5	AWSREQGANQPQH
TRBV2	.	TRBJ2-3	ASIAGQGGKNTQY
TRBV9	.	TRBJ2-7	ASSPGGTLEQY
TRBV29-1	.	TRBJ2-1	SVEQYNEQF
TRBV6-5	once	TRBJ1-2	ASSYAAANYGYT
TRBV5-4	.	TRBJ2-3	ASSLKGTDTQY
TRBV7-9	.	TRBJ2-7	AGSGPASYEQY
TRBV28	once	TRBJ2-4	ASSETGPAKNIQY
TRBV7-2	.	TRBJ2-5	ASSWRGGAVETQY
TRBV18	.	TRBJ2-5	ASSAPNRQRQETQY
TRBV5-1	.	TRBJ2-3	ASSLTGGVTDTQY
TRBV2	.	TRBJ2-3	ASSYSTDTQY
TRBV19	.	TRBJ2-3	ASSIQGSDTQY
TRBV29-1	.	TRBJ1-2	SVGQPSNYGYT
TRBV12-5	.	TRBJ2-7	ASGLEADEQY
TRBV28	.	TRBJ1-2	ASSSGTDYGYT
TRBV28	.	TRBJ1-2	ASRTGGDYGYT
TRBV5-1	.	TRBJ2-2	ASSQGTVEGELF
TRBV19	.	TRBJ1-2	ASSIQSWGYT
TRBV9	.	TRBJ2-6	ASSAPRAGTGSTGANVLT
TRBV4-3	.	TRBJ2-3	ASSQDPVLAGESNTQY
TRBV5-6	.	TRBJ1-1	ASSSRGGYTEAF
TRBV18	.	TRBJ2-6	ASSPLGGDGANVLT
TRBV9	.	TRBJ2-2	ASSVDLGTGTGELF
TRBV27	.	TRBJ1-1	ASGPSRENTEAF
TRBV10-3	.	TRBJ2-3	AISPGGSTDTQY
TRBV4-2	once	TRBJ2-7	ASSQTILATHYEQY
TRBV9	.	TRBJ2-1	ASSARGNEQF
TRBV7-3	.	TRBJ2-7	ASSLMRDYEQY
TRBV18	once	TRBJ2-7	ASSLNRGGEQY
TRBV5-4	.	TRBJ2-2	ASSSFTSNTGELF
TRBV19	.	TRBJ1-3	ASTTAGSGNTIY
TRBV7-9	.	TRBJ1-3	ASSHHRAGARGNTIY